The 9 T cell receptor beta chains below come from one sample, sequenced in a study of blood T cell repertoires in COVID-19. TCRdb's table, derived via immunoSEQ multiplex PCR, lists solely in-frame clones and lacks some. Of 60,000 to 65,000 clones listed, 84% are singletons. Sequencing used peripheral blood. These receptors originate from a man between 60 and 75 years old with COVID-19, enrolled during active disease.

The rearrangement uses TRBV11-3 and TRBJ2-3, with 10 bases aligning to TRBD2. J gave up 4 bases and V 1 base, and 5 bases lay outside the gene matches. Germline CDR1 SGHNT, CDR2 YENEEA. CDR3 length equals 16 residues. CDR3 DNA: TGTGCCAGCAGCTTAGGTACTAGCGGGGCTTCAGATACGCAGTATTTT. Residues: CASSLGTSGASDTQYF.

The chain recombines TRBV3-1 (or the pseudogene TRBV3-2) with TRBJ2-7; D remains ambiguous. The V end lost 5 bases, the J end lost 0 bases, and 5 bases lay between the germline ends. This CDR3 region has 12 residues. Germline CDR1 LGHDT, CDR2 YNNKEL (reference sequence). DNA for the CDR3: TGTGCCAGCAGCTATAGCTCCTACGAGCAGTACTTC. Amino acids: CASSYSSYEQYF.

J is TRBJ2-5 and V is TRBV18; D is ambiguous. V was trimmed by 6 bases and J by 5 bases, leaving 7 bases between them. The CDR3 is 11 residues long. The germline V gene has CDR1 KGHSH and CDR2 LQKENI. CDR3 sequence: CASSRRETQYF. In nucleotides, the CDR3 is TGTGCCAGCTCCCGTCGGGAGACCCAGTACTTC.

The V and J genes are TRBV3-1 (or the pseudogene TRBV3-2) and TRBJ1-2; TRBD1 is a possible D gene (6 bases). V lost 6 bases, J lost 5 bases, and 16 bases lay in between. This CDR3 contains 14 residues. Germline V gives CDR1 LGHDT, CDR2 YNNKEL (reference sequence). The CDR3 is CASRPTGRVYGYTF. CDR3 nucleotides: TGTGCCAGCAGACCTACAGGGAGAGTGTATGGCTACACCTTC.

The chain has TRBV4-2 and TRBJ1-5; TRBD1 matches at 10 bases. Losses at the gene ends were 6 bases for V and 6 bases for J; bases not matched to a gene: 14. The length of the CDR3 is 17 residues. Germline V lookup: CDR1 LGHNA, CDR2 YNFKEQ. The CDR3 DNA reads as TGTGCCAGCAGTAAACAAGCCGGGACAGGGGCGGTTCAGCCCCAGCATTTT. Amino acid sequence: CASSKQAGTGAVQPQHF.

The chain combines TRBV7-3 with TRBJ2-1; D unresolved. The CDR3 runs to 12 residues. The germline CDR1 and CDR2 sequences are SGHTA and FQGTGA. Trimming stripped 5 bases from V and 3 bases from J, with 5 bases between. CDR3 coding DNA: TGTGCCAGCAGCGAACTCTACAATGAGCAGTTCTTC. It is translated as CASSELYNEQFF.

This rearrangement joins TRBV5-1 to TRBJ1-4; D gene unclear. With 4 bases removed from V and 1 base from J, the gap between germline ends came to 14 bases. Germline V gene sequence: CDR1 SGHRS, CDR2 YFSETQ. This CDR3 has 16 amino acids. The CDR3 sequence is CASSRTVRQTNEKLFF. DNA for the CDR3: TGCGCCAGCAGCAGGACTGTAAGGCAAACTAATGAAAAACTGTTTTTT. The entire variable domain, with the rest obtained from reference TRBV5-1 and TRBJ1-4, is as follows: KAGVTQTPRYLIKTRGQQVTLSCSPISGHRSVSWYQQTPGQGLQFLFEYFSETQRNKGNFPGRFSGRQFSNSRSEMNVSTLELGDSALYLCASSRTVRQTNEKLFFGSGTQLSVL.

The V call is TRBV10-3, the J call TRBJ1-1, with D possibly being TRBD1 (6 bases). The ends were cut back, 0 bases at V and 7 bases at J, with 12 bases in the middle. Germline loops: CDR1 ENHRY, CDR2 SYGVKD. This CDR3 region has 14 residues. CDR3 protein: CAISESGGLGEAFF. CDR3 sequence (DNA): TGTGCCATCAGTGAGTCGGGGGGGCTGGGTGAAGCTTTCTTT.

This clone occurred a few times. The chain carries TRBV11-2 and TRBJ1-1; the match to TRBD1 covers 7 bases. V gave up 5 bases and J gave up 5 bases; unmatched junction bases: 11. The germline gives CDR1 SGHAT, CDR2 FQNNGV. The CDR3 extends over 15 amino acids. The CDR3 coding sequence is TGTGCCAGCAGCCCCAGACAGGGAGGCGCGACTGAAGCTTTCTTT. Translation: CASSPRQGGATEAFF.